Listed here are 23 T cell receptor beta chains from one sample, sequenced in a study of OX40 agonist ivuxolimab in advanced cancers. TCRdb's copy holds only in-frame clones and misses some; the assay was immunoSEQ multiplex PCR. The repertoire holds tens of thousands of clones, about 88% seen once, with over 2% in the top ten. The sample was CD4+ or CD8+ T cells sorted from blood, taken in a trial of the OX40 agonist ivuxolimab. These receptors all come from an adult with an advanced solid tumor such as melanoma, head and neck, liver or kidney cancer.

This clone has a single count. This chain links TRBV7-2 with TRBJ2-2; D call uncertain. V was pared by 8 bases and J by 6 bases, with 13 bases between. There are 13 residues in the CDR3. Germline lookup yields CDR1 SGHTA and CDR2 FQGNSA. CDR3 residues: CASGHGVSGELFF. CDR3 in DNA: TGTGCCAGCGGCCACGGAGTTTCCGGGGAGCTGTTTTTT.

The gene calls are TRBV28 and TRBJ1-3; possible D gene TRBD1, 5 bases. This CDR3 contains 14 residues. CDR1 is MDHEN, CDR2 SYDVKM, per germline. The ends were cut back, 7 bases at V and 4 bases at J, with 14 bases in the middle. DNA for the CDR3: TGTGCCAGCACCCGGCTGGGGGGAGGAAACACCATATATTTT. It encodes CASTRLGGGNTIYF.

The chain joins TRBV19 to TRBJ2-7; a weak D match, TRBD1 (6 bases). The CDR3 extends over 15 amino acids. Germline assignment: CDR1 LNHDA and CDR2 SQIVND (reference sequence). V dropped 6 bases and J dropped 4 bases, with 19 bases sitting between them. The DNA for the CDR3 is TGTGCCAGTAGAGGGGGTTCTGGGGGAATTTACGAGCAGTACTTC. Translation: CASRGGSGGIYEQYF.

CDR3 DNA: TGCGCCAGCAGCCCCCGGGACGGTTCCACAGATACGCAGTATTTT. This encodes CASSPRDGSTDTQYF. The chain recombines TRBV4-3 with TRBJ2-3; D may match TRBD1 or TRBD2 (5 bases each). Germline V gene lookup returns CDR1 LGHNA and CDR2 YSLEER. V lost 4 bases and J 2 bases, leaving 13 bases between the germline ends. The CDR3 consists of 15 residues.

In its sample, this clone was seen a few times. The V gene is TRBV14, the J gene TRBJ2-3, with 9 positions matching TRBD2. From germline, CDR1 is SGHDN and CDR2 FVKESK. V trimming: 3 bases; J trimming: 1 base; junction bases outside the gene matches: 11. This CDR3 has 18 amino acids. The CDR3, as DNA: TGTGCCAGCAGCCACCTACGAGGGGCTAGCGGGGGCACAGATACGCAGTATTTT. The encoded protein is CASSHLRGASGGTDTQYF.

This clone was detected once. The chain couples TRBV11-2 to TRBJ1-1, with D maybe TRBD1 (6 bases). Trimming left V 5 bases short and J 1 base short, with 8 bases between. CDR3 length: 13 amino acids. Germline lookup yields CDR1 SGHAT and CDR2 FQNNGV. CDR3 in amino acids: CASSEQGNTEAFF. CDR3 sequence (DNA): TGTGCCAGCAGCGAACAGGGGAACACTGAAGCTTTCTTT. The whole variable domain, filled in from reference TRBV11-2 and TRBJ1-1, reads EAGVAQSPRYKIIEKRQSVAFWCNPISGHATLYWYQQILGQGPKLLIQFQNNGVVDDSQLPKDRFSAERLKGVDSTLKIQPAKLEDSAVYLCASSEQGNTEAFFGQGTRLTVV.

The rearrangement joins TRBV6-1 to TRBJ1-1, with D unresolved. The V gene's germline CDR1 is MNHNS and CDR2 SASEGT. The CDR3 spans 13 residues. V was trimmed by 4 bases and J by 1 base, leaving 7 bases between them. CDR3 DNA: TGTGCCAGCAGTGGCGCCGGGAACACTGAAGCTTTCTTT. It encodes CASSGAGNTEAFF.

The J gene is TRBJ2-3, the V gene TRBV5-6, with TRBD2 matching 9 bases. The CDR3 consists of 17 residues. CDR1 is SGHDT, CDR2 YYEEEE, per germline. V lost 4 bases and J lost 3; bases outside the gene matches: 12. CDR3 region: CASSRVLSGSKTDTQYF. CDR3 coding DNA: TGTGCCAGCAGCCGAGTCCTTAGCGGGAGTAAGACAGATACGCAGTATTTT.

CDR3 nucleotides: TGTGCCTGTACCTCCGGGACTGTTAATGAAAAACTGTTTTTT. It translates to CACTSGTVNEKLFF. The gene calls are TRBV30 and TRBJ1-4; maybe TRBD1 (5 bases). V shed 6 bases and J shed 4 bases, with 15 bases lying between them. Germline loops: CDR1 GTSNPN, CDR2 SVGIG (reference sequence). CDR3 size: 14 residues. The full variable domain, with the rest looked up from reference TRBV30 and TRBJ1-4, is SQTIHQWPATLVQPVGSPLSLECTVEGTSNPNLYWYRQAAGRGLQLLFYSVGIGQISSEVPQNLSASRPQDRQFILSSKKLLLSDSGFYLCACTSGTVNEKLFFGSGTQLSVL.

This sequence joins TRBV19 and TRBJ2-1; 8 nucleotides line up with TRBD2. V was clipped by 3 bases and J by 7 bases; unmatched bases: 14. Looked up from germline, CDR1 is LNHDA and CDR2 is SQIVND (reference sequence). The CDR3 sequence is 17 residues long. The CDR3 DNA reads TGTGCCAGTAGTATCAGCGGGAGCAGGTTAGGGTCTAATGAGCAGTTCTTC. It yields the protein CASSISGSRLGSNEQFF.

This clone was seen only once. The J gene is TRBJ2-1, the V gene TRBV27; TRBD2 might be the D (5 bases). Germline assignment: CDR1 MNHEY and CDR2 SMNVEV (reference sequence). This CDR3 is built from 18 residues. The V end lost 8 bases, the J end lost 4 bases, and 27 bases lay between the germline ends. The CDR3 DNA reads TGTGCCAGCCGGGGTACCAGCCAGATCGGGCCCCTTTACAATGAGCAGTTCTTC. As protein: CASRGTSQIGPLYNEQFF.

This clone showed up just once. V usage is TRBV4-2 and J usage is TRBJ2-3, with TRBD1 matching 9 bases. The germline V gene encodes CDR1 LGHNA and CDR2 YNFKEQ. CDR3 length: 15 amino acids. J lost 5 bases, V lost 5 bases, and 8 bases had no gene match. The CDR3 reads CASSSLTGGGDTQYF. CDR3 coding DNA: TGTGCCAGCAGCTCCTTGACAGGGGGGGGAGATACGCAGTATTTT.

The CDR3 here is CASSRDRGRQQYF. The CDR3 DNA reads TGTGCCAGCAGCAGGGACAGGGGGCGACAGCAGTATTTT. The chain couples TRBV21-1 to TRBJ2-3; TRBD1, the D gene given by the table, was not confirmed from the DNA. TRBV21-1 is a known pseudogene. This CDR3 comprises 13 residues.

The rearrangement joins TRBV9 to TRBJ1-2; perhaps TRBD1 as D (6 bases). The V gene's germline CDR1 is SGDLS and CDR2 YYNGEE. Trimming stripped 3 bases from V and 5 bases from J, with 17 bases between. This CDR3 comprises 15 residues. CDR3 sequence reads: CASSAEGVPGYGYTF. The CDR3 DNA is TGTGCCAGCAGCGCCGAGGGGGTCCCAGGGTATGGCTACACCTTC.

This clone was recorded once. CDR3 in DNA: TGTGCCAGTCAGAGGGACGGGGGCGCTGGCTACGAGCAGTACTTC. This encodes CASQRDGGAGYEQYF. The V call is TRBV19, the J call TRBJ2-7, with D tentatively TRBD1 or TRBD2 (6 bases each). The CDR3 covers 15 residues. V lost 8 bases and J 3 bases, leaving 20 bases between the germline ends. Germline V gives CDR1 LNHDA, CDR2 SQIVND (reference sequence). Full variable domain (remainder filled in from reference TRBV19 and TRBJ2-7): DGGITQSPKYLFRKEGQNVTLSCEQNLNHDAMYWYRQDPGQGLRLIYYSQIVNDFQKGDIAEGYSVSREKKESFPLTVTSAQKNPTAFYLCASQRDGGAGYEQYFGPGTRLTVT.

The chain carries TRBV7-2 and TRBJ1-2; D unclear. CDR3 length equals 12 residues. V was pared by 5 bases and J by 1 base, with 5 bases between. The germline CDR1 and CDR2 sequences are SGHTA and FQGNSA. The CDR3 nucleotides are TGTGCCAGCAGCCGGGGTAACTATGGCTACACCTTC. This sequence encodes CASSRGNYGYTF.

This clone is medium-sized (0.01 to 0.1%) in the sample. CDR3 coding DNA: TGTGCAAGTCGCTTCAGGGAAGAAGACTCACCCCTCCACTTT. It translates to CASRFREEDSPLHF. V and J are TRBV12-2 and TRBJ1-6; the DNA was not compared with TRBD1, the D call given in the table. TRBV12-2 is assigned pseudogene status. This CDR3 has 14 amino acids.

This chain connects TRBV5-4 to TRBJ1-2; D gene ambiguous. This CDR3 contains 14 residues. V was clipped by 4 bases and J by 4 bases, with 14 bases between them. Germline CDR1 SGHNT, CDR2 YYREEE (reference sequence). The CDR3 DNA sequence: TGTGCCAGCAGCCCTGCGCCCGCTGGCTATGGCTACACCTTC. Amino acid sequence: CASSPAPAGYGYTF.

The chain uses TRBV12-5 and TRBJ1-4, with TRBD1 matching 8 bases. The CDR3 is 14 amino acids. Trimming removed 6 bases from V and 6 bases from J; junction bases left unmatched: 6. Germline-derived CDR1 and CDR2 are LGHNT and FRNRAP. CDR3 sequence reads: CASGSGGKDEKLFF. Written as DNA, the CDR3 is TGTGCTAGTGGCTCAGGGGGCAAGGATGAAAAACTGTTTTTT.

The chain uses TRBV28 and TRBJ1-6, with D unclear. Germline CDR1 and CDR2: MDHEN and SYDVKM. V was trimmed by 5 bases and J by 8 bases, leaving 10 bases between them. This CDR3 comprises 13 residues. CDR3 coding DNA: TGTGCCAGCAGTGCACAGTGGCATTCACCCCTCCACTTT. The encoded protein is CASSAQWHSPLHF.

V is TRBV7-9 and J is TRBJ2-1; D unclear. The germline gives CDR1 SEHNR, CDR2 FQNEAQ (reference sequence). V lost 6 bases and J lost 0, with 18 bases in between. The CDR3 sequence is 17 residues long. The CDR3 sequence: CASSLTTSWSSYNEQFF. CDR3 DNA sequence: TGTGCCAGCAGTTTAACTACTTCCTGGAGCTCCTACAATGAGCAGTTCTTC. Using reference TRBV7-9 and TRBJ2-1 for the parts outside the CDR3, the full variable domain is DTGVSQNPRHKITKRGQNVTFRCDPISEHNRLYWYRQTLGQGPEFLTYFQNEAQLEKSRLLSDRFSAERPKGSFSTLEIQRTEQGDSAMYLCASSLTTSWSSYNEQFFGPGTRLTVL.

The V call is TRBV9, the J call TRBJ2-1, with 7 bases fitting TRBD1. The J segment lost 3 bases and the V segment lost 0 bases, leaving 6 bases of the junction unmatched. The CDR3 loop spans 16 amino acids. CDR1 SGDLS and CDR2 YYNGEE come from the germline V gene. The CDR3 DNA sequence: TGTGCCAGCAGCGTAGGACTGACAGGGATCTACAATGAGCAGTTCTTC. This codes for CASSVGLTGIYNEQFF.

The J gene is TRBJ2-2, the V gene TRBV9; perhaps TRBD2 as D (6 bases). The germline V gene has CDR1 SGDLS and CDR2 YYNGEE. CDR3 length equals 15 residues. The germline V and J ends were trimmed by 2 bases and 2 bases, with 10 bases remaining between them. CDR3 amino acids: CASSVGLINTGELFF. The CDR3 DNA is TGTGCCAGCAGCGTGGGACTCATAAACACCGGGGAGCTGTTTTTT.